This T cell receptor beta chain came from a study of blood T cells in healthy people across ages. Trimming stripped 4 bases from V and 4 bases from J, with 14 bases between. This CDR3 comprises 15 residues. Per the germline V gene, CDR1 is SGHRS and CDR2 is YFSETQ. The use of a sample-barcoded 5' primer and a J-beta primer mix characterized a second PCR of about 6 to 12 cycles. TCRdb passed the 5' RACE reads through MiXCR, listing each CDR3 protein once. The sample shows 650,000 to 1,000,000 distinct CDR3 sequences, roughly 40% of them seen only once. The sequencing input was blood. The V and J genes are TRBV5-1 and TRBJ1-4; D may be TRBD1 (6 bases). This TCR was recovered from a man aged 18 to 30 in good health. DNA for the CDR3: TGCGCCAGCAGCAAAGACAGGAAGGGTAATGAAAAACTGTTTTTT. Translated, it gives CASSKDRKGNEKLFF.